This T cell receptor (beta chain) is drawn from a study of CD8+ T cells in alopecia areata. V shed 6 bases and J shed 2 bases, with 13 bases lying between them. Germline V CDR1 and CDR2: SGHAT, FQNNGV. The CDR3 sequence is 14 residues long. As the sequencing template, cDNA was produced by extracting RNA and reverse transcribing it. Assay: immunoSEQ multiplex PCR; the TCRdb copy retains only in-frame clones and omits some. The sample has some 200,000 clones; roughly 50% are singletons. The sequence came from a human donor in good health. The source material was CD8+ T cells sorted from blood. The J gene is TRBJ1-1, the V gene TRBV11-2; D unclear. The DNA for the CDR3 is TGTGCCAGCAGTCCTGTCGGACCCAACACTGAAGCTTTCTTT. Amino acid sequence: CASSPVGPNTEAFF.